This T cell receptor (beta chain) was documented in a study of blood T cells in healthy people across ages. Through a sample-barcoded 5' primer and a J-beta primer mix, a second PCR was run for 7 to 11 cycles. Using its own MiXCR run on the 5' RACE reads, TCRdb lists one record per CDR3 protein. This repertoire shows some 890,000 distinct CDR3 sequences, 25% to 35% found once; its top ten account for roughly 10%. The length of the CDR3 is 15 residues. V lost 8 bases, J lost 13 bases, and 27 bases lay in between. These data were also reused for a study on T cells of mothers and their children.

The J gene is TRBJ2-1, the V gene TRBV12-3 or TRBV12-4; D possibly uses TRBD1 or TRBD2 (6 bases each). Sequencing was performed on blood. The receptor was isolated from a woman aged 40 to 50 in good health. Written as DNA, the CDR3 is TGTGCCAGCCGGCACTCGGGGGCTCCCCGGGGTGAACAGTTCTTC. It translates to CASRHSGAPRGEQFF.